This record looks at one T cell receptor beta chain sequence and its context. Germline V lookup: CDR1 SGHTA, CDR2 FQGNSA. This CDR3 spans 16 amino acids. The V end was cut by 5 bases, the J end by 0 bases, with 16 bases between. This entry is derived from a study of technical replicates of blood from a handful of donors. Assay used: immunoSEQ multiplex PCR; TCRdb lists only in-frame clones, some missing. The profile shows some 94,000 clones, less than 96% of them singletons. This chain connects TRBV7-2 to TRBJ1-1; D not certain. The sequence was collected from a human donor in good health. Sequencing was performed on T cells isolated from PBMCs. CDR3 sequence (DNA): TGTGCCAGCAGCATTGGAAGAAACAGATTGAACACTGAAGCTTTCTTT. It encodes CASSIGRNRLNTEAFF.